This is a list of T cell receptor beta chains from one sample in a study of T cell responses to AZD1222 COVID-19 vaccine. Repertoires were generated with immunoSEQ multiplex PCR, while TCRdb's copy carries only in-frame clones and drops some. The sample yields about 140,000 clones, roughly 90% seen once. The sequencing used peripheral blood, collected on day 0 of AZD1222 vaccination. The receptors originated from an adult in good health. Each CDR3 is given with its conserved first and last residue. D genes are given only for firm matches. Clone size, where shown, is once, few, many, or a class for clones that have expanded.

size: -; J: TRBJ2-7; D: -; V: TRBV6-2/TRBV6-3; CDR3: CASSYSDSAWAADLHEQYF; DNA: TGTGCCAGCAGTTACTCGGACAGTGCCTGGGCGGCCGACCTCCACGAGCAGTACTTC
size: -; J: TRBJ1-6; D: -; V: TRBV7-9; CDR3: CASSDDSYNSPLHF; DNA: TGTGCCAGCTCTGATGACTCCTATAATTCACCCCTCCACTTT
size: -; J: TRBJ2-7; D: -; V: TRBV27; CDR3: CASTATGNYEQYF; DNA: TGTGCCAGCACCGCGACAGGTAACTACGAGCAGTACTTC
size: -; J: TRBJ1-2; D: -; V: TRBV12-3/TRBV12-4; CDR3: CASSNWGGDGYTF; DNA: TGTGCCAGCAGCAATTGGGGGGGAGATGGCTACACCTTC
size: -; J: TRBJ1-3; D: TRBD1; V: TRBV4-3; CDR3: CASSQGRGLGYTIYF; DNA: TGCGCCAGCAGCCAAGGCAGGGGGCTAGGATACACCATATATTTT
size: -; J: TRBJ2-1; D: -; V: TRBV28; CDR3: CAGRDRLSNEQFF; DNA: TGTGCCGGACGGGACCGCCTTTCCAATGAGCAGTTCTTC
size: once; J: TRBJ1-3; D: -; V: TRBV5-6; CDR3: CASSFILGTPGNTIYF; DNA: TGTGCCAGCAGCTTTATACTAGGGACACCAGGAAACACCATATATTTT
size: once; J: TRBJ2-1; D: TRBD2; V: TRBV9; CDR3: CASSSGLAGGSLNEQFF; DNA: TGTGCCAGCAGCTCCGGACTAGCGGGAGGGTCGTTAAATGAGCAGTTCTTC
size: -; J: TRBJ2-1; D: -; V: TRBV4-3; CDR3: CASSDLGSAYNEQFF; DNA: TGCGCCAGCAGCGATTTGGGGTCGGCTTACAATGAGCAGTTCTTC
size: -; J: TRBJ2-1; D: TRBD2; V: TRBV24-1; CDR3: CATSDFGLAGHEQFF; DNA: TGTGCCACCAGTGATTTTGGGCTAGCGGGACACGAGCAGTTCTTC
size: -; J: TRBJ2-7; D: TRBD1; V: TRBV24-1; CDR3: CATSDSYRGSHEQYF; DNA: TGTGCCACCAGTGATTCCTACAGGGGATCCCACGAGCAGTACTTC
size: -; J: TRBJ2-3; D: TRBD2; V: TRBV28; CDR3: CASTAGTSGRDTQYF; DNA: TGTGCCAGCACCGCCGGGACTAGCGGGAGAGATACGCAGTATTTT
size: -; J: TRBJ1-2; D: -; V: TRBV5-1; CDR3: CASSLGFSDYGYTF; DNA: TGCGCCAGCAGCTTGGGCTTCTCCGACTATGGCTACACCTTC
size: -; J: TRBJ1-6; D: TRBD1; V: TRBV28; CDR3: CASSSPGQGYSPLHF; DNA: TGTGCCAGCAGTAGTCCGGGACAGGGATATTCACCCCTCCACTTT
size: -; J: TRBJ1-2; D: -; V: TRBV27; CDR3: CASATGRSGYTF; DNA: TGTGCCAGCGCAACAGGGAGGAGTGGCTACACCTTC
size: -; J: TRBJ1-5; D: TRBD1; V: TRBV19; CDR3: CASSTLQGNNQPQHF; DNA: TGTGCCAGTAGTACACTACAGGGGAACAATCAGCCCCAGCATTTT
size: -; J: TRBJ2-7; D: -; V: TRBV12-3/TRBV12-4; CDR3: CASRGTRAYEQYF; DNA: TGTGCCAGCAGGGGGACACGAGCCTACGAGCAGTACTTC